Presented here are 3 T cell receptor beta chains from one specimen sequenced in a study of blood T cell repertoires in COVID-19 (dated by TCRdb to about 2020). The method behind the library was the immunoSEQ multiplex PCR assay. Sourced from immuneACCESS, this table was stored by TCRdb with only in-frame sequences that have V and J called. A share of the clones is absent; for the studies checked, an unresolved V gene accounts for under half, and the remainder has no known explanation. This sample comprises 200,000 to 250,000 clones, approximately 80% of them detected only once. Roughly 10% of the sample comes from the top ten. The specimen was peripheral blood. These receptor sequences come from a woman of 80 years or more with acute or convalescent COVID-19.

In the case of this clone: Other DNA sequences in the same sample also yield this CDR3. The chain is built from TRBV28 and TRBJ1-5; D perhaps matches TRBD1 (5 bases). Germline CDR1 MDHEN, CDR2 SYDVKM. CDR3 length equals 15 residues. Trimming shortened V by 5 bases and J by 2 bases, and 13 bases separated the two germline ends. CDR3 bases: TGTGCCAGCAGTACGGGAGGGGACGGCAATCAGCCCCAGCATTTT. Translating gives CASSTGGDGNQPQHF.

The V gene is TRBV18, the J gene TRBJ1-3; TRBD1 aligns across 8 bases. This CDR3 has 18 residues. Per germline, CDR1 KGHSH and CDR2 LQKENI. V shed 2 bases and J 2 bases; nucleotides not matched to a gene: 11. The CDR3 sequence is CASSPAGTGGIAGNTIYF. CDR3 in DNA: TGTGCCAGCTCACCAGCGGGGACAGGTGGAATAGCTGGAAACACCATATATTTT.

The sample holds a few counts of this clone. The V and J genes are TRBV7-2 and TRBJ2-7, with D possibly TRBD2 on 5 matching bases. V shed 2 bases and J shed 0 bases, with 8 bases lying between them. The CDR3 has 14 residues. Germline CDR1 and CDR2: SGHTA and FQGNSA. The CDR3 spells CASSLTGNSYEQYF. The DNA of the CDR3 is TGTGCCAGCAGCTTAACGGGGAACTCCTACGAGCAGTACTTC.